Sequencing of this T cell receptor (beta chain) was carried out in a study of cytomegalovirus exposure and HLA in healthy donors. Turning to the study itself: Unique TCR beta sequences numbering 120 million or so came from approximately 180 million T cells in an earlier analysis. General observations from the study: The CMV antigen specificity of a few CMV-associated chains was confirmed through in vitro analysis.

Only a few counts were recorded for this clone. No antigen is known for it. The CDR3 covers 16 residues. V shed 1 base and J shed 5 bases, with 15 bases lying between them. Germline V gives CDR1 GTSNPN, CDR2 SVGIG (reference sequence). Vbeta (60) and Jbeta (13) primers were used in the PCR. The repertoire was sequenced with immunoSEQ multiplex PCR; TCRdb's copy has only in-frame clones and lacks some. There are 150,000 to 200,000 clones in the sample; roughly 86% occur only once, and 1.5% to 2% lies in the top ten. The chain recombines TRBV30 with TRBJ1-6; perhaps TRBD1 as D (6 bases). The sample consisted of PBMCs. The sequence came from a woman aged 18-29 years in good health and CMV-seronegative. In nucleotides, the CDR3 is TGTGCCTGGAGTGGGGGGGGCCACTTGAATAATTCACCCCTCCACTTT. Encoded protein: CAWSGGGHLNNSPLHF.